A selection of T cell receptor beta chains follows, all from one sample in a study of Tregs in tolerant kidney transplant recipients. Libraries were prepared by immunoSEQ multiplex PCR; TCRdb keeps only in-frame clonotypes and omits some of them. The table has approximately 260,000 clones, 80% to 85% seen once. Input material: CD4+ T cells from blood. These TCRs come from a human donor in good health. Each CDR3 is given with its conserved first and last residue. Fields, in order: clone size, D gene, J gene, V gene, CDR3 protein, CDR3 DNA. The D gene is left open where the match is weak. Only part of the rows carry a size: once, few, many, or a class if the clone is expanded.

- | TRBD1 | TRBJ1-2 | TRBV5-1 | CASSFEGQGASGYTF | TGCGCCAGCAGCTTCGAGGGACAGGGGGCTTCGGGCTACACCTTC
few | - | TRBJ1-1 | TRBV4-1 | CASSQDRGARGAFF | TGCGCCAGCAGCCAAGATCGGGGGGCGCGGGGAGCTTTCTTT
- | TRBD1 | TRBJ2-3 | TRBV19 | CASTDRSYTDTQYF | TGTGCCAGCACGGACAGGAGTTACACAGATACGCAGTATTTT
- | TRBD1 | TRBJ2-5 | TRBV5-4 | CASSSGQSQETQYF | TGTGCCAGCAGCTCGGGACAGAGCCAAGAGACCCAGTACTTC
- | TRBD2 | TRBJ2-3 | TRBV25-1 | CASSPRTSGTTDTQYF | TGTGCCAGCAGTCCCCGGACTAGCGGGACCACAGATACGCAGTATTTT
- | TRBD2 | TRBJ2-3 | TRBV9 | CASSVTSGRASPDTQYF | TGTGCCAGCAGCGTAACTAGCGGGAGGGCCTCCCCAGATACGCAGTATTTT
- | - | TRBJ2-3 | TRBV5-1 | CASSLAQGPDTQYF | TGCGCCAGCAGCTTGGCACAAGGTCCAGATACGCAGTATTTT
few | - | TRBJ2-7 | TRBV6-6 | CASNDRSYEQYF | TGTGCCAGCAATGACAGGAGCTACGAGCAGTACTTC
- | TRBD2 | TRBJ2-5 | TRBV14 | CASSQPWSLLAGVSETQYF | TGTGCCAGCAGCCAACCTTGGTCCCTACTCGCGGGAGTTTCAGAGACCCAGTACTTC
- | TRBD2 | TRBJ2-3 | TRBV6-5 | CASRQLAGVTDTQYF | TGTGCCAGCAGACAACTAGCGGGAGTCACAGATACGCAGTATTTT
- | - | TRBJ1-4 | TRBV13 | CASSLRAGGEKLFF | TGTGCCAGCAGCTTAAGGGCGGGGGGTGAAAAACTGTTTTTT
- | - | TRBJ1-6 | TRBV6-5 | CASSFGPSYNSPLHF | TGTGCCAGCAGTTTTGGACCGAGCTATAATTCACCCCTCCACTTT
- | TRBD2 | TRBJ2-5 | TRBV4-1 | CASSQGPGLVQETQYF | TGCGCCAGCAGCCAAGGCCCTGGACTAGTCCAAGAGACCCAGTACTTC
- | TRBD2 | TRBJ2-3 | TRBV11-3 | CASSIGGVPDTQYF | TGTGCCAGCAGCATTGGGGGGGTGCCAGATACGCAGTATTTT
- | - | TRBJ1-2 | TRBV5-6 | CASSPGRGFGYTF | TGTGCCAGCAGCCCTGGGAGGGGGTTTGGCTACACCTTC
- | TRBD2 | TRBJ2-4 | TRBV30 | CAWSVQRTSAPLAKNIQYF | TGTGCCTGGAGTGTACAGAGGACTAGCGCGCCTTTAGCCAAAAACATTCAGTACTTC
- | - | TRBJ2-1 | TRBV13 | CASSSRTINEQFF | TGTGCCAGCAGCAGTAGGACAATCAATGAGCAGTTCTTC
- | TRBD1 | TRBJ1-1 | TRBV5-1 | CASSKDRVLDTEAFF | TGCGCCAGCAGCAAGGACAGGGTCTTGGACACTGAAGCTTTCTTT
- | TRBD2 | TRBJ2-1 | TRBV5-4 | CASSPGTSPNEQFF | TGTGCCAGCAGCCCGGGGACTAGCCCCAATGAGCAGTTCTTC
- | TRBD1 | TRBJ1-5 | TRBV19 | CASSTQQGRDNQPQHF | TGTGCCAGTAGTACACAACAGGGGAGAGACAATCAGCCCCAGCATTTT
few | - | TRBJ2-7 | TRBV10-3 | CAISGTGYEQYF | TGTGCCATCAGTGGTACCGGCTACGAGCAGTACTTC
few | TRBD1 | TRBJ1-3 | TRBV10-2 | CASSDRGTGNTIYF | TGCGCCAGCAGCGACAGGGGTACGGGAAACACCATATATTTT
once | - | TRBJ1-6 | TRBV6-6 | CASSYPNSPLHF | TGTGCCAGCAGTTACCCGAATTCACCCCTCCACTTT
- | - | TRBJ2-5 | TRBV27 | CASSSQETQYF | TGTGCCAGCAGTTCCCAAGAGACCCAGTACTTC
- | - | TRBJ2-5 | TRBV15 | CATSRDGPGQVETQYF | TGTGCCACCAGCAGAGATGGCCCAGGGCAGGTAGAGACCCAGTACTTC
- | - | TRBJ1-2 | TRBV29-1 | CSVEDIGTRSGYTF | TGCAGCGTTGAAGATATAGGGACTCGGAGTGGCTACACCTTC
few | - | TRBJ1-3 | TRBV6-5 | CASSGGVGNTIYF | TGTGCCAGCAGTGGAGGGGTGGGAAACACCATATATTTT
- | TRBD1 | TRBJ1-1 | TRBV7-9 | CASSLGQMNTEAFF | TGTGCCAGCAGCTTGGGACAGATGAACACTGAAGCTTTCTTT
- | - | TRBJ1-1 | TRBV5-1 | CASSPLLGGPEAFF | TGCGCCAGCAGCCCACTCCTTGGGGGGCCTGAAGCTTTCTTT